The rows below give T cell receptor beta chains drawn from one sample of a study of blood T cells in healthy people across ages. TCRdb processed the 5' RACE reads anew with MiXCR; each CDR3 protein has one entry. The sample holds about 1.7 million distinct CDR3 sequences, 28% seen once. Sequencing input: blood. These receptors all come from a woman in her 30s in good health. Each CDR3 is given with its conserved first and last residue. The order of the fields is D gene, V gene, J gene, clone size, CDR3 protein, CDR3 DNA. A D gene is named only where the DNA matches it firmly. Where a row states a size, it is once, few, many or the class of an expanded clone; other rows omit it.

D: NA; V: TRBV15; J: TRBJ2-1; size: many; CDR3: CATSTTPNSYNEQFF; DNA: TGTGCCACCAGCACAACACCAAACTCCTACAATGAGCAGTTCTTC
D: TRBD1; V: TRBV7-6; J: TRBJ2-1; size: few; CDR3: CASSSNGQGSNEQFF; DNA: TGTGCCAGCAGCTCAAATGGACAGGGTTCGAATGAGCAGTTCTTC
D: NA; V: TRBV18; J: TRBJ2-7; size: many; CDR3: CASSVGEDYEQYF; DNA: TGTGCCAGCTCAGTGGGAGAGGACTACGAGCAGTACTTC
D: TRBD1; V: TRBV3-1; J: TRBJ2-5; size: few; CDR3: CASSQGRDRGRSQETQYF; DNA: TGTGCCAGCAGCCAAGGACGGGACAGGGGACGGTCTCAAGAGACCCAGTACTTC
D: NA; V: TRBV7-2; J: TRBJ2-3; size: few; CDR3: CASSLRGRTPLADTQYF; DNA: TGTGCCAGCAGCTTAAGGGGGAGGACCCCACTCGCAGATACGCAGTATTTT
D: TRBD2; V: TRBV4-1; J: TRBJ2-1; size: few; CDR3: CAGSQGRGVRNEQFF; DNA: TGCGCCGGCAGCCAGGGACGGGGGGTTCGTAATGAGCAGTTCTTC
D: NA; V: TRBV5-1; J: TRBJ2-7; size: many; CDR3: CASSLEGGPDPYEQYF; DNA: TGCGCCAGCAGCTTGGAGGGGGGTCCGGATCCCTACGAGCAGTACTTC
D: NA; V: TRBV29-1; J: TRBJ2-7; size: few; CDR3: CSGKEGGTYEQYF; DNA: TGCAGCGGAAAAGAGGGTGGTACGTACGAGCAGTACTTC
D: NA; V: TRBV12-3/TRBV12-4; J: TRBJ2-1; size: many; CDR3: CASSRGDPGGSYNEQFF; DNA: TGTGCCAGCAGCAGGGGGGACCCTGGCGGCTCCTACAATGAGCAGTTCTTC
D: NA; V: TRBV28; J: TRBJ2-7; size: NA; CDR3: CASSLPGLLPYEQYF; DNA: TGTGCCAGCAGTCTCCCCGGTCTCTTACCCTACGAGCAGTACTTC
D: NA; V: TRBV7-9; J: TRBJ2-3; size: NA; CDR3: CASLRSLPGRDTQYF; DNA: TGTGCCAGCCTTCGATCTCTACCGGGGCGAGATACGCAGTATTTT
D: TRBD2; V: TRBV20-1; J: TRBJ2-3; size: NA; CDR3: CSARGGTIADTQYF; DNA: TGCAGTGCTAGGGGGGGGACTATAGCGGATACGCAGTATTTT
D: NA; V: TRBV7-2; J: TRBJ1-1; size: few; CDR3: CASTVGGGGYTEAFF; DNA: TGTGCCAGCACCGTGGGCGGGGGGGGCTACACTGAAGCTTTCTTT
D: TRBD2; V: TRBV4-3; J: TRBJ2-1; size: few; CDR3: CASSQDLLAGDEQFF; DNA: TGCGCCAGCAGCCAAGATCTACTAGCGGGAGATGAGCAGTTCTTC
D: NA; V: TRBV30; J: TRBJ1-4; size: NA; CDR3: CAWETGFGEKLFF; DNA: TGTGCCTGGGAAACAGGGTTTGGCGAAAAACTGTTTTTT
D: NA; V: TRBV7-9; J: TRBJ2-1; size: few; CDR3: CASSPRGRTNEQFF; DNA: TGTGCCAGCAGCCCCCGGGGTCGAACCAATGAGCAGTTCTTC
D: NA; V: TRBV2; J: TRBJ2-7; size: NA; CDR3: CASREVDEQYF; DNA: TGTGCCAGCCGTGAGGTGGACGAGCAGTACTTC
D: TRBD1; V: TRBV2; J: TRBJ1-4; size: few; CDR3: CASNVDRNEKLFF; DNA: TGTGCCAGCAATGTGGACAGGAATGAAAAACTGTTTTTT
D: NA; V: TRBV7-2; J: TRBJ1-5; size: once; CDR3: CASSSGANHPLHF; DNA: TGTGCCAGCAGCTCGGGAGCGAATCACCCCCTGCATTTT
D: NA; V: TRBV18; J: TRBJ1-1; size: NA; CDR3: CASSAAGDTGNTEAFF; DNA: TGTGCCAGCTCAGCCGCTGGGGACACAGGGAACACTGAAGCTTTCTTT
D: TRBD2; V: TRBV12-3/TRBV12-4; J: TRBJ2-5; size: many; CDR3: CASTLGSGGYQETQYF; DNA: TGTGCCAGCACCCTGGGTAGCGGGGGTTACCAAGAGACCCAGTACTTC
D: NA; V: TRBV6-1; J: TRBJ2-2; size: few; CDR3: CASSPTGVGELFF; DNA: TGTGCCAGCAGTCCGACGGGGGTCGGGGAGCTGTTTTTT
D: TRBD2; V: TRBV10-2; J: TRBJ2-1; size: few; CDR3: CASSEFNSGSYNEQFF; DNA: TGCGCCAGCAGTGAGTTTAATAGCGGGAGCTACAATGAGCAGTTCTTC
D: TRBD2; V: TRBV25-1; J: TRBJ2-1; size: few; CDR3: CASSEPRENMYEQFF; DNA: TGTGCCAGCAGTGAACCGCGGGAGAATATGTATGAGCAGTTCTTC
D: NA; V: TRBV7-3; J: TRBJ1-4; size: few; CDR3: CASSSPGVILGSTNEKLFF; DNA: TGTGCCAGCAGCTCCCCAGGGGTGATTTTGGGGTCGACTAATGAAAAACTGTTTTTT
D: TRBD2; V: TRBV4-3; J: TRBJ2-3; size: NA; CDR3: CASSQDPSGSRTDTQYF; DNA: TGCGCCAGCAGCCAAGACCCTAGCGGGAGTAGAACAGATACGCAGTATTTT
D: NA; V: TRBV12-3/TRBV12-4; J: TRBJ2-7; size: many; CDR3: CASSPGESYEQYF; DNA: TGTGCCAGCAGTCCAGGGGAATCCTACGAGCAGTACTTC
D: TRBD2; V: TRBV29-1; J: TRBJ2-1; size: many; CDR3: CSVRGTSGYNEQFF; DNA: TGCAGCGTAAGAGGGACTAGCGGATACAATGAGCAGTTCTTC
D: TRBD2; V: TRBV6-1; J: TRBJ2-1; size: many; CDR3: CASSETSGRRDEQFF; DNA: TGTGCCAGCAGTGAGACTAGCGGGAGGCGTGATGAGCAGTTCTTC
D: NA; V: TRBV11-2; J: TRBJ2-7; size: NA; CDR3: CASRLGGSSYEQYF; DNA: TGTGCCAGCAGACTCGGAGGGAGCTCCTACGAGCAGTACTTC
D: TRBD2; V: TRBV28; J: TRBJ2-7; size: few; CDR3: CASIGVGGGIYEQYF; DNA: TGTGCCAGCATTGGGGTGGGGGGGGGAATCTACGAGCAGTACTTC
D: NA; V: TRBV30; J: TRBJ1-1; size: NA; CDR3: CAWVPGNTEAFF; DNA: TGTGCCTGGGTCCCGGGGAACACTGAAGCTTTCTTT
D: TRBD2; V: TRBV28; J: TRBJ2-4; size: NA; CDR3: CASIPGGVKNIQYF; DNA: TGTGCCAGCATCCCGGGGGGAGTCAAAAACATTCAGTACTTC
D: TRBD2; V: TRBV5-1; J: TRBJ2-7; size: NA; CDR3: CASSRTSGQYEQYF; DNA: TGCGCCAGCAGTCGGACTAGCGGCCAATACGAGCAGTACTTC
D: TRBD2; V: TRBV5-1; J: TRBJ2-5; size: NA; CDR3: CATQKTAGANQETQYF; DNA: TGCGCCACCCAGAAGACGGCGGGAGCCAACCAAGAGACCCAGTACTTC
D: NA; V: TRBV5-1; J: TRBJ2-6; size: NA; CDR3: CASSLAYRSPGANVLTF; DNA: TGCGCCAGCAGCTTGGCATATAGGAGCCCTGGGGCCAACGTCCTGACTTTC
D: NA; V: TRBV6-5; J: TRBJ2-4; size: once; CDR3: CASGRQGEAKNIQYF; DNA: TGTGCCAGCGGTCGCCAGGGCGAGGCCAAAAACATTCAGTACTTC
D: TRBD1; V: TRBV14; J: TRBJ2-5; size: NA; CDR3: CASSQDWGTGTETQYF; DNA: TGTGCCAGCAGCCAAGATTGGGGGACAGGGACAGAGACCCAGTACTTC
D: NA; V: TRBV7-9; J: TRBJ2-5; size: NA; CDR3: CASSSLDKNQETQYF; DNA: TGTGCCAGCAGCTCTCTCGACAAGAACCAAGAGACCCAGTACTTC
D: NA; V: TRBV5-1; J: TRBJ2-3; size: NA; CDR3: CASSSPGPTDTQYF; DNA: TGCGCCAGCAGCTCGCCGGGACCCACAGATACGCAGTATTTT
D: NA; V: TRBV12-3/TRBV12-4; J: TRBJ2-1; size: few; CDR3: CASGLKFAAQFF; DNA: TGTGCCAGCGGCTTAAAATTTGCGGCCCAGTTCTTC
D: NA; V: TRBV5-1; J: TRBJ2-6; size: NA; CDR3: CASGLAGVGANVLTF; DNA: TGCGCCAGCGGCTTGGCAGGGGTTGGGGCCAACGTCCTGACTTTC
D: NA; V: TRBV28; J: TRBJ2-3; size: few; CDR3: CASSRGQRGTDTQYF; DNA: TGTGCCAGCAGTCGAGGGCAGCGGGGCACAGATACGCAGTATTTT
D: TRBD1; V: TRBV28; J: TRBJ1-2; size: NA; CDR3: CATATGGYGYTF; DNA: TGTGCCACCGCGACAGGGGGCTATGGCTACACCTTC
D: NA; V: TRBV11-2; J: TRBJ2-7; size: NA; CDR3: CASSLESRQFYEQYF; DNA: TGTGCCAGCAGCTTAGAATCACGGCAGTTCTACGAGCAGTACTTC
D: TRBD1; V: TRBV9; J: TRBJ2-1; size: NA; CDR3: CASSATGQGHSEQFF; DNA: TGTGCCAGCAGCGCAACGGGACAGGGGCACAGTGAGCAGTTCTTC